The 15 T cell receptor beta chains below were found in one sample sequenced in a study of T cell repertoires in cytomegalovirus infection (dated by TCRdb to the late 2010s). Sequenced using an Illumina HiSeq 1500. TCRdb redid the processing of the public reads, applying fastp at Q25 and MiXCR, and retained in-frame beta chains. Here each entry gathers all rows of one CDR3 protein and keeps the most common genes and DNA. Recorded for this sample are 200,000 to 300,000 distinct CDR3 sequences; 10% to 15% of them occurred a single time. Around 1.6% of the sample is held by the ten biggest clonotypes. The sample comprised PBMCs. The source is a human donor in good health (CMV status not recorded). Some clones in this sample may be carry-over from other donors' samples.

In regard to this clonotype: One base away lies a much larger clone, so this may be a sequencing read error. The V and J genes are TRBV6-2 or TRBV6-3 and TRBJ1-1; no reliable D call. CDR3 size: 13 residues. Trimming removed 6 bases at V and 1 base at J, with 9 bases between. Germline values: CDR1 MNHEY, CDR2 SVGEGT. CDR3 DNA: TGTGCCAGCAGACGGACGGGGAACACTGAAGCTTTCTTT. Protein: CASRRTGNTEAFF.

The table lists this clonotype with many counts. The CDR3 DNA reads as TGTGCCAGCAGCCATAGTACCGGGGAGCTGTTTTTT. Translated, it gives CASSHSTGELFF. V gene TRBV7-2 combines with J gene TRBJ2-2; D ambiguous. This CDR3 comprises 12 residues. V was shortened by 5 bases and J by 5 bases, with 6 bases between the two germline ends. CDR1 is SGHTA, CDR2 FQGNSA, per germline. Supplemented by reference TRBV7-2 and TRBJ2-2, the full variable domain reads GAGVSQSPSNKVTEKGKDVELRCDPISGHTALYWYRQSLGQGLEFLIYFQGNSAPDKSGLPSDRFSAERTGGSVSTLTIQRTQQEDSAVYLCASSHSTGELFFGEGSRLTVL.

The sample holds a few counts of this clonotype. The rearrangement joins TRBV20-1 to TRBJ2-1; D may be TRBD2 (6 bases). This CDR3 region has 13 residues. Trimming pared 2 bases from V and 7 bases from J, leaving 12 bases between. Germline V gene sequence: CDR1 DFQATT, CDR2 SNEGSKA (reference sequence). The DNA for the CDR3 is TGCAGTGCTAGATGGGCAGGGAGGAATGAGCAGTTCTTC. It codes for CSARWAGRNEQFF.

Only a few counts were recorded for this clonotype. The chain joins TRBV29-1 to TRBJ1-2, with no clear D. The CDR3 totals 12 residues. The germline V gene has CDR1 SQVTM and CDR2 ANQGSEA. V dropped 0 bases and J dropped 4 bases, with 6 bases sitting between them. CDR3 loop: CSVEEYSYGYTF. The DNA for the CDR3 is TGCAGCGTTGAAGAATACAGCTATGGCTACACCTTC.

This clonotype was detected ten times or more. The chain carries TRBV7-2 and TRBJ2-5, with 13 bases lining up with TRBD2. With V trimmed by 5 bases and J by 4 bases, 7 bases remained unmatched. Germline assignment: CDR1 SGHTA and CDR2 FQGNSA. This CDR3 is built from 16 residues. Written as DNA, the CDR3 is TGTGCCAGCAGCCCGGGACTAGCGGGAACATCAGAGACCCAGTACTTC. It encodes CASSPGLAGTSETQYF.

This clonotype was recorded once. The V gene is TRBV6-8, the J gene TRBJ1-1; the D gene is possibly TRBD1 (6 bases). The length of the CDR3 is 16 residues. V was pared by 2 bases and J by 7 bases, with 20 bases between. Looked up from germline, CDR1 is MNHGY and CDR2 is SAAAGT. In nucleotides, the CDR3 is TGTGCCAGCAGTTACCCCGGAGGAGGGGGGTTCCTTGAAGCTTTCTTT. This codes for CASSYPGGGGFLEAFF.

Many counts were recorded for this clonotype. CDR3 nucleotides: TGTGCCAGCAGTTCCGCCCGGGACAATGAGCAGTTCTTC. Translated: CASSSARDNEQFF. The V gene is TRBV6-1, the J gene TRBJ2-1, with unresolved D. Germline loops: CDR1 MNHNS, CDR2 SASEGT. V was pared by 5 bases and J by 5 bases, with 10 bases between. The CDR3 length is 13 residues.

This chain uses TRBV20-1 with TRBJ2-3, with D uncertain. V lost 2 bases to trimming and J lost 9 bases, with 12 bases between them. Germline loops: CDR1 DFQATT, CDR2 SNEGSKA (reference sequence). The CDR3 length is 12 residues. CDR3 loop: CSARLIKTTQYF. CDR3 sequence (DNA): TGCAGTGCTAGACTGATTAAAACGACGCAGTATTTT.

Ten or more counts support this clonotype. The chain combines TRBV28 with TRBJ1-5, with a possible D match to TRBD1 (6 bases). The germline gives CDR1 MDHEN, CDR2 SYDVKM. CDR3 length: 16 amino acids. V lost 3 bases, J lost 1 base, and 13 bases lay in between. CDR3 nucleotide sequence: TGTGCCAGCAGTTTGGGGGGCCTAGACAGCAATCAGCCCCAGCATTTT. Amino acids: CASSLGGLDSNQPQHF.

The chain employs TRBV28 and TRBJ2-7; tentative D call: TRBD1 (5 bases). The CDR3 length is 15 residues. Germline V gene sequence: CDR1 MDHEN, CDR2 SYDVKM. V lost 4 bases to trimming and J lost 3 bases, with 16 bases between them. The CDR3 nucleotides read TGTGCCAGCAGTTCTCTATTTGGGGCGGTCTACGAGCAGTACTTC. Translation gives CASSSLFGAVYEQYF.

This clonotype was seen only a few times. J is TRBJ2-1 and V is TRBV4-2; 7 bases agree with TRBD2. The V segment lost 8 bases and the J segment 0 bases; nucleotides outside the gene matches: 10. The CDR3 consists of 16 residues. Germline V CDR1 and CDR2: LGHNA, YNFKEQ. The CDR3 coding sequence is TGTGCCAGCGGTATAGCGGGCGAGAGCTCCTACAATGAGCAGTTCTTC. Its translation is CASGIAGESSYNEQFF.

V is TRBV7-9 and J is TRBJ1-5; D might be TRBD1 (6 bases). This CDR3 has 13 amino acids. Germline CDR1 and CDR2: SEHNR and FQNEAQ (reference sequence). V lost 3 bases and J lost 7, with 10 bases in between. CDR3 loop: CASSLGGQQPQHF. CDR3 bases: TGTGCCAGCAGCTTGGGGGGCCAACAGCCCCAGCATTTT.

This chain uses TRBV7-9 with TRBJ2-7; weak D call: TRBD1 (5 bases). Between the trimmed V and J ends, which lost 3 bases and 6 bases, there was a span of 9 bases. Germline values: CDR1 SEHNR, CDR2 FQNEAQ (reference sequence). The CDR3 totals 12 residues. The CDR3: CASSFDRGEQYF. CDR3 in DNA: TGTGCCAGCAGCTTCGACAGAGGCGAGCAGTACTTC. The full variable domain, rest sourced from reference TRBV7-9 and TRBJ2-7, is DTGVSQNPRHKITKRGQNVTFRCDPISEHNRLYWYRQTLGQGPEFLTYFQNEAQLEKSRLLSDRFSAERPKGSFSTLEIQRTEQGDSAMYLCASSFDRGEQYFGPGTRLTVT.

This clonotype was counted many times. The chain joins TRBV12-3 or TRBV12-4 to TRBJ2-5; D possibly uses TRBD1 or TRBD2 (6 bases each). This CDR3 is 13 amino acids long. V lost 3 bases and J 4 bases, leaving 9 bases between the germline ends. The DNA for the CDR3 is TGTGCCAGCAGTTTCCGGGGGCGAGAGACCCAGTACTTC. Protein sequence: CASSFRGRETQYF.

This sequence joins TRBV5-1 and TRBJ2-5; TRBD2 matches 8 bases. J was trimmed by 0 bases and V by 4 bases; bases with no gene match: 8. Germline assignment: CDR1 SGHRS and CDR2 YFSETQ. This CDR3 spans 16 amino acids. The CDR3 DNA reads as TGCGCCAGCAGCCCGGCGGCGCGGGAGGACCAAGAGACCCAGTACTTC. Translation gives CASSPAAREDQETQYF.